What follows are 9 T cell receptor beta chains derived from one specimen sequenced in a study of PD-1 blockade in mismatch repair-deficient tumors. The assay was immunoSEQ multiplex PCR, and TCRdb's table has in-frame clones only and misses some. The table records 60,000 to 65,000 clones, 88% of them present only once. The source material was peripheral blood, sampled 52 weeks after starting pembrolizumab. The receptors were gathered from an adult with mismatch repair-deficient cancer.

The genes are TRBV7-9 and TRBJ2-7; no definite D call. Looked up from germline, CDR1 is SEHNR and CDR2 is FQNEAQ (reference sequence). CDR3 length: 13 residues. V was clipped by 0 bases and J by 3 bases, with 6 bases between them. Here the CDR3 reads CASSLALFYEQYF. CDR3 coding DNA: TGTGCCAGCAGCTTAGCCCTATTCTACGAGCAGTACTTC.

CDR3 amino acids: CASSEDRSTTSWPQHF. Written as DNA, the CDR3 is TGTGCCAGCAGTGAGGACAGGTCAACTACATCGTGGCCCCAGCATTTT. The chain carries TRBV6-1 and TRBJ1-5, with 7 bases identical to TRBD1. J lost 9 bases, V lost 3 bases, and 14 bases had no gene match. Per the germline V gene, CDR1 is MNHNS and CDR2 is SASEGT. This CDR3 spans 16 amino acids.

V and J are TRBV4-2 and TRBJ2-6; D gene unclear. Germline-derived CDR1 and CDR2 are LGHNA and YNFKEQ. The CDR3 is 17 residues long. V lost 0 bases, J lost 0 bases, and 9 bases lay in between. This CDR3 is CASSQETRISGANVLTF. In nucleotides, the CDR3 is TGTGCCAGCAGCCAAGAGACTCGAATCTCTGGGGCCAACGTCCTGACTTTC.

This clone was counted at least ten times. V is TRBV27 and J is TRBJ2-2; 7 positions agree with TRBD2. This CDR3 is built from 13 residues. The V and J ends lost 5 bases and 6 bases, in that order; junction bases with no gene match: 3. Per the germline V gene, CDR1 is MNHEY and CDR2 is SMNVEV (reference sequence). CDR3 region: CASSHTSAGELFF. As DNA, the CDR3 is TGTGCCAGCAGTCACACTAGCGCCGGGGAGCTGTTTTTT.

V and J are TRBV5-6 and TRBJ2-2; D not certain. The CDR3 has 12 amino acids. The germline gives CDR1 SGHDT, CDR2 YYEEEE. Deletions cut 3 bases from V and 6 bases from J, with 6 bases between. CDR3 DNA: TGTGCCAGCAGCTCCCTTGCCGGGGAGCTGTTTTTT. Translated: CASSSLAGELFF.

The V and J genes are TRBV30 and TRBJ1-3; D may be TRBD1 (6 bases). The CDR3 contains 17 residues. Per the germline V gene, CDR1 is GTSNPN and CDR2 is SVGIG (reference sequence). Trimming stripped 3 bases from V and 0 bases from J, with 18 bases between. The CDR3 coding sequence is TGTGCCTGGAGCCTAGGGGGGCCACCAAGCTCTGGAAACACCATATATTTT. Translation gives CAWSLGGPPSSGNTIYF.

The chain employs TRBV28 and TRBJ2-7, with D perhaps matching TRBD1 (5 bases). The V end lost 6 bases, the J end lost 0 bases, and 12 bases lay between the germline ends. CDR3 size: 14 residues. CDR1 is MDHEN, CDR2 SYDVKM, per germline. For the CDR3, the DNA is TGTGCCAGCAGCTCGACAGAGAGCTCCTACGAGCAGTACTTC. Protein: CASSSTESSYEQYF.

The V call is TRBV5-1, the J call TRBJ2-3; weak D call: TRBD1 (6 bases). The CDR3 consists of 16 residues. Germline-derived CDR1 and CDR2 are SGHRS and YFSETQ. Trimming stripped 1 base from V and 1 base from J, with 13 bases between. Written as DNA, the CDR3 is TGCGCCAGCAGCTTGTATCAGGGGCGCGGCACAGATACGCAGTATTTT. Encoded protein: CASSLYQGRGTDTQYF.

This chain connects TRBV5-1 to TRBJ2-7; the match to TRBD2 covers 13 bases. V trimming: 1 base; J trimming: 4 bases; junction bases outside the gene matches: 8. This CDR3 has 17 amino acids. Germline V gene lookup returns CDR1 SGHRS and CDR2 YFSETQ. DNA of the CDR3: TGCGCCAGCAGCTTGACTAGCGGGAGGGCTGATCAATACGAGCAGTACTTC. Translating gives CASSLTSGRADQYEQYF. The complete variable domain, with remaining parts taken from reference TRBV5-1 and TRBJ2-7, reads KAGVTQTPRYLIKTRGQQVTLSCSPISGHRSVSWYQQTPGQGLQFLFEYFSETQRNKGNFPGRFSGRQFSNSRSEMNVSTLELGDSALYLCASSLTSGRADQYEQYFGPGTRLTVT.